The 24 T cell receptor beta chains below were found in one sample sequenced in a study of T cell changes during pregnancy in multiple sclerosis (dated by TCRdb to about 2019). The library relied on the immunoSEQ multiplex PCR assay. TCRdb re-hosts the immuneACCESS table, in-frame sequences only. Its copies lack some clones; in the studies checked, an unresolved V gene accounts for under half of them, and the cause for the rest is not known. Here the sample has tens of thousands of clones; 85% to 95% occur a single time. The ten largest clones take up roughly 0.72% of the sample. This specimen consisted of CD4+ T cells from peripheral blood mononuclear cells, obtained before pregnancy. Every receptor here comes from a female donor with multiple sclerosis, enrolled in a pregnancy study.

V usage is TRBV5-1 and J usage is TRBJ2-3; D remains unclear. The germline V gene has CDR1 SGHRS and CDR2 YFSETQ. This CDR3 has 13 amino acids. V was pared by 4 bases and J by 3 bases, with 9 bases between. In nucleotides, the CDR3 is TGCGCCAGCAGCCGCTATGTGACAGATACGCAGTATTTT. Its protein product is CASSRYVTDTQYF.

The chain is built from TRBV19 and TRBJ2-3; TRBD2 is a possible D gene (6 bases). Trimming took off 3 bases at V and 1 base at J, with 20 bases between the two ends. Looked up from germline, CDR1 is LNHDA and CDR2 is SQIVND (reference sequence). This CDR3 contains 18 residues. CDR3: CASSIEGGTPGGTDTQYF. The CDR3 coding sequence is TGTGCCAGTAGTATTGAAGGCGGGACCCCTGGGGGCACAGATACGCAGTATTTT.

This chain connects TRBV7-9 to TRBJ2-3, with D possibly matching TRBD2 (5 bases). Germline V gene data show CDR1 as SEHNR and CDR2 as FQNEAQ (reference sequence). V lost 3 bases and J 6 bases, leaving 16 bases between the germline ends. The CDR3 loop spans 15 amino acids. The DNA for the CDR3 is TGTGCCAGCAGCTTCCGGTCGGGATCTACCGATACGCAGTATTTT. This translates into CASSFRSGSTDTQYF.

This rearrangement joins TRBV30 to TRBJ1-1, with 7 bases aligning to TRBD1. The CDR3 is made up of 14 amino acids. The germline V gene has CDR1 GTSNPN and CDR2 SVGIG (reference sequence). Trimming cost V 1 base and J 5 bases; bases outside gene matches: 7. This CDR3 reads CAWSGGRGWTEAFF. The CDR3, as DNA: TGTGCCTGGAGTGGGGGCAGGGGGTGGACTGAAGCTTTCTTT.

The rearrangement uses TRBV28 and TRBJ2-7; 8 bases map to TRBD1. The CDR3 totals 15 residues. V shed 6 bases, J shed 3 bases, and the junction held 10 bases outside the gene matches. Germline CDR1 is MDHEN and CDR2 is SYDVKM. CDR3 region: CASRPNRDRNYEQYF. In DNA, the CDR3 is TGTGCCAGCAGACCTAACCGGGACAGGAACTACGAGCAGTACTTC. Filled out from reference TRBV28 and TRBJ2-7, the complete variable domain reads DVKVTQSSRYLVKRTGEKVFLECVQDMDHENMFWYRQDPGLGLRLIYFSYDVKMKEKGDIPEGYSVSREKKERFSLILESASTNQTSMYLCASRPNRDRNYEQYFGPGTRLTVT.

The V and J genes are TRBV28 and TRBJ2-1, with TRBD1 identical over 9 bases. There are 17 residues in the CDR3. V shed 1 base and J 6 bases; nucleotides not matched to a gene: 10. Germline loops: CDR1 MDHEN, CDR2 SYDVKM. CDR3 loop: CASSLLGGDREGNEQFF. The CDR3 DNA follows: TGTGCCAGCAGTTTATTGGGAGGGGACAGGGAGGGCAATGAGCAGTTCTTC. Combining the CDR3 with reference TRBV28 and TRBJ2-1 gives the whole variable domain DVKVTQSSRYLVKRTGEKVFLECVQDMDHENMFWYRQDPGLGLRLIYFSYDVKMKEKGDIPEGYSVSREKKERFSLILESASTNQTSMYLCASSLLGGDREGNEQFFGPGTRLTVL.

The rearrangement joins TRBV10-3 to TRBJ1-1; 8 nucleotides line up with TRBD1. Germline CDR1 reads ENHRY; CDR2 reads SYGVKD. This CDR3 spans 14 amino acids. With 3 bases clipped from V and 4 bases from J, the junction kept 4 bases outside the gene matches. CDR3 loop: CAISDRQGSTEAFF. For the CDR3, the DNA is TGTGCCATCAGTGATCGACAGGGGAGCACTGAAGCTTTCTTT.

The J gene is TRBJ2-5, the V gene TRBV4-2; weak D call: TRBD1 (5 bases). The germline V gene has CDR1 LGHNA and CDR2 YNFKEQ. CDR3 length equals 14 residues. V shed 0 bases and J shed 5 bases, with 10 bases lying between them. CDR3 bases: TGTGCCAGCAGCCAAGATGGACAATGGGAGACCCAGTACTTC. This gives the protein CASSQDGQWETQYF.

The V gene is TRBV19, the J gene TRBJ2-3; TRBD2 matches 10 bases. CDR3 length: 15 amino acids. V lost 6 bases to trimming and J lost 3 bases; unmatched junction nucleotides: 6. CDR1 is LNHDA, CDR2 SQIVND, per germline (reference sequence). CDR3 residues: CASRRLAGSTDTQYF. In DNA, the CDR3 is TGTGCCAGTAGGAGACTAGCGGGCTCAACAGATACGCAGTATTTT.

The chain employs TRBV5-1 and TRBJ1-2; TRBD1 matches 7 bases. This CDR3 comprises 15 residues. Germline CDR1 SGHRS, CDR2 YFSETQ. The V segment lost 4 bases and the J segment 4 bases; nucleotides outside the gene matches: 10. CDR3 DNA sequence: TGCGCCAGCAGCACAGGACAGGCCCAAGGCTATGGCTACACCTTC. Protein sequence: CASSTGQAQGYGYTF.

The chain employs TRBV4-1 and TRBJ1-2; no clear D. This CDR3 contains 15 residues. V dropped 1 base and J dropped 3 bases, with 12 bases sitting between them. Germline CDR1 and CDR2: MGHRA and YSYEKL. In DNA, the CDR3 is TGCGCCAGCAGCCAAGGGGTCCTGAGCGACTATGGCTACACCTTC. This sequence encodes CASSQGVLSDYGYTF.

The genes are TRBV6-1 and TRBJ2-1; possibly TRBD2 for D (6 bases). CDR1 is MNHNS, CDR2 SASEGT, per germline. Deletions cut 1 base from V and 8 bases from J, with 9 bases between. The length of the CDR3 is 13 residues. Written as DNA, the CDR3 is TGTGCCAGCAGTGAAGTCAGGAGGGATGAGCAGTTCTTC. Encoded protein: CASSEVRRDEQFF.

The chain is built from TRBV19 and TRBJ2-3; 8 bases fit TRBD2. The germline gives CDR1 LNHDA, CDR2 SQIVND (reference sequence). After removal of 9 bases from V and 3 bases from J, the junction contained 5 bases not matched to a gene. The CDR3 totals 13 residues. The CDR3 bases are TGTGCCAGCGGGAGGGCAAGGACAGATACGCAGTATTTT. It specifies CASGRARTDTQYF.

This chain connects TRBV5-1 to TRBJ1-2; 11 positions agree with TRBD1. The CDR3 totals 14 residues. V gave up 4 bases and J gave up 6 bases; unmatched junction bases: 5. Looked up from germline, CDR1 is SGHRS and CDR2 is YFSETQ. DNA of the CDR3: TGCGCCAGCAGCGCAGGACAGGGGGCGGATGGCTACACCTTC. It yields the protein CASSAGQGADGYTF.

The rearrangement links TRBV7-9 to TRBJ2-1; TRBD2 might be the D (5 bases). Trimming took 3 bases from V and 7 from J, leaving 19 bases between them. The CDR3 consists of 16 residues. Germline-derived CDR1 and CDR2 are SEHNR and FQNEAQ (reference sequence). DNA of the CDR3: TGTGCCAGCAGCTTTAAAGCGGCCCGTTCTGGGAATGAGCAGTTCTTC. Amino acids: CASSFKAARSGNEQFF.

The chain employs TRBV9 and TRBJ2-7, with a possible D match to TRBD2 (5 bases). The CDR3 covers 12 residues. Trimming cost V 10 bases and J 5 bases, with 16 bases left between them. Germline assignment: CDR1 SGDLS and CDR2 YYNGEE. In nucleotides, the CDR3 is TGTGCCTACGGAGGCTACGCTGACGAGCAGTACTTC. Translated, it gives CAYGGYADEQYF.

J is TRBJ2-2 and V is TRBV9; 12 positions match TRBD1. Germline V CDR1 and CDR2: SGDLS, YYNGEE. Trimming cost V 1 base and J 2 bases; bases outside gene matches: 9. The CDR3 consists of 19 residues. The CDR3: CASSVSPRGQGANTGELFF. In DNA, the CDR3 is TGTGCCAGCAGCGTATCCCCCAGGGGACAGGGGGCAAACACCGGGGAGCTGTTTTTT.

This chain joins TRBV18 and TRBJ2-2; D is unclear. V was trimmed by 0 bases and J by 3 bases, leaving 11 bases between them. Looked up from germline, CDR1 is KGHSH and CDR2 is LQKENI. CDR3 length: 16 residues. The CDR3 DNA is TGTGCCAGCTCACCACCGTTGAGACAATACACCGGGGAGCTGTTTTTT. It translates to CASSPPLRQYTGELFF.

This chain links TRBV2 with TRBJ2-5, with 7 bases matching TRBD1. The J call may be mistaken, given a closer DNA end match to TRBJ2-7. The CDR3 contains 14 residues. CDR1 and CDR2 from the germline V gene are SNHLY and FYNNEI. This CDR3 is CASNRDRTSYEQYF. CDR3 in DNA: TGTGCCAGCAACCGGGACAGAACATCCTACGAGCAGTACTTC.

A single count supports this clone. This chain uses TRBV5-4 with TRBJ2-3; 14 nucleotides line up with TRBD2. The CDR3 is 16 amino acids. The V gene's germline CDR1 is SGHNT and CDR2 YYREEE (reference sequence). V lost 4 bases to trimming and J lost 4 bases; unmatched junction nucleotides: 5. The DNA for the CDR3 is TGTGCCAGCAGCCGCGGGACTAGCGGGAGTGCAGATACGCAGTATTTT. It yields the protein CASSRGTSGSADTQYF.

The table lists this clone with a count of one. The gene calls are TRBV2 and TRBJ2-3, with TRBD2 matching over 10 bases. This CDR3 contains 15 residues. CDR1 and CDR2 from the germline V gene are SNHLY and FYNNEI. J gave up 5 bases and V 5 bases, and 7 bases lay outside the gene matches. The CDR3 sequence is CASSSAGGPVDTQYF. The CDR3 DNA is TGTGCCAGCAGTTCAGCGGGAGGGCCGGTAGATACGCAGTATTTT.

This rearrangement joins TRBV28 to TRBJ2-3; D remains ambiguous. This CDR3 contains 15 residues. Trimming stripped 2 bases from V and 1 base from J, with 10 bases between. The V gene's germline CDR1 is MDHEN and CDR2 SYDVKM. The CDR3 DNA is TGTGCCAGCAGTTTACTTTCGTCCGGCACAGATACGCAGTATTTT. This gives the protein CASSLLSSGTDTQYF. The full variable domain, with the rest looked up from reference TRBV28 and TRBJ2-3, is DVKVTQSSRYLVKRTGEKVFLECVQDMDHENMFWYRQDPGLGLRLIYFSYDVKMKEKGDIPEGYSVSREKKERFSLILESASTNQTSMYLCASSLLSSGTDTQYFGPGTRLTVL.

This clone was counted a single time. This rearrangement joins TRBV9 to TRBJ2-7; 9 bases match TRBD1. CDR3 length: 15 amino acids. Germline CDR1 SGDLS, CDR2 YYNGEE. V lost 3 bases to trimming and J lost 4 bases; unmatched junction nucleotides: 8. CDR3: CASSGSGTGPYEQYF. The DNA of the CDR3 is TGTGCCAGCAGCGGATCCGGGACAGGGCCTTACGAGCAGTACTTC.

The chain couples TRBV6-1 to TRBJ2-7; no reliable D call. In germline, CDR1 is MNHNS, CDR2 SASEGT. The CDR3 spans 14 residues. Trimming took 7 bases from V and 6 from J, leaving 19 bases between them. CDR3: CASTLMNPTPEQYF. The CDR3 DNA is TGTGCCAGCACTCTGATGAACCCAACTCCCGAGCAGTACTTC.